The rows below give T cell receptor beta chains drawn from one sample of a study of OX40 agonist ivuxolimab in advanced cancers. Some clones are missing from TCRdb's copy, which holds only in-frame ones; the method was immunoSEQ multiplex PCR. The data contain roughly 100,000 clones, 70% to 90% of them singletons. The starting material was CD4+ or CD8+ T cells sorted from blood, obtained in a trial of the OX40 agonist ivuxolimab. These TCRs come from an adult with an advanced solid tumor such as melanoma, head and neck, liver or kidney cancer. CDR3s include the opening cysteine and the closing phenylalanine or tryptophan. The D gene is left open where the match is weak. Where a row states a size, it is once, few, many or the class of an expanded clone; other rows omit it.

cdr3_nt: TGTGCCATCAGTGTTCGACAGGGTGGAAACACCATATATTTT
cdr3_aa: CAISVRQGGNTIYF
d_call: TRBD1
cdr3_length: 14
j_call: TRBJ1-3
clone_size: few
v_call: TRBV10-3

cdr3_nt: TGTGCCAGTAGTATAGATCTGGGTCGATTGAACACTGAAGCTTTCTTT
cdr3_aa: CASSIDLGRLNTEAFF
d_call: .
cdr3_length: 16
j_call: TRBJ1-1
clone_size: .
v_call: TRBV19

cdr3_nt: TGTGCCAGCAGGCCGGGGACGGGGACTGGAAACACCATATATTTT
cdr3_aa: CASRPGTGTGNTIYF
d_call: .
cdr3_length: 15
j_call: TRBJ1-3
clone_size: .
v_call: TRBV6-1

cdr3_nt: TGCGCCAGCAGCCAGGCATACACAGATACGCAGTATTTT
cdr3_aa: CASSQAYTDTQYF
d_call: .
cdr3_length: 13
j_call: TRBJ2-3
clone_size: .
v_call: TRBV5-1

cdr3_nt: TGTGCCAGCAGACTCCAAGGGGGCGGAACCATTCAGTACTTC
cdr3_aa: CASRLQGGGTIQYF
d_call: TRBD1
cdr3_length: 14
j_call: TRBJ2-4
clone_size: .
v_call: TRBV11-2

cdr3_nt: TGTGCCAGCCTCGGGGGAGGATTGGGAGAGACCCAGTACTTC
cdr3_aa: CASLGGGLGETQYF
d_call: .
cdr3_length: 14
j_call: TRBJ2-5
clone_size: .
v_call: TRBV4-2

cdr3_nt: TGTGCCAGCACCGGCGCGGACAGGGTGGGTGGCTACACCTTC
cdr3_aa: CASTGADRVGGYTF
d_call: TRBD1
cdr3_length: 14
j_call: TRBJ1-2
clone_size: .
v_call: TRBV28

cdr3_nt: TGTGCCAGCAGCTTAATGGGAAGCAATCAGCCCCAGCATTTT
cdr3_aa: CASSLMGSNQPQHF
d_call: .
cdr3_length: 14
j_call: TRBJ1-5
clone_size: .
v_call: TRBV7-9

cdr3_nt: TGTGCCAGCTCCCTGGGATCCTCTGCAACTAATGAAAAACTGTTTTTT
cdr3_aa: CASSLGSSATNEKLFF
d_call: .
cdr3_length: 16
j_call: TRBJ1-4
clone_size: .
v_call: TRBV18

cdr3_nt: TGTGCCAGCAGTTACGAGCTGGCTTCACCCCTCCACTTT
cdr3_aa: CASSYELASPLHF
d_call: .
cdr3_length: 13
j_call: TRBJ1-6
clone_size: .
v_call: TRBV6-5

cdr3_nt: TGTGCCATCAGTGAGAGACTAGCGGGGGAGAATGAGCAGTTCTTC
cdr3_aa: CAISERLAGENEQFF
d_call: TRBD2
cdr3_length: 15
j_call: TRBJ2-1
clone_size: .
v_call: TRBV10-3

cdr3_nt: TGCGCCAGCAGTGAGAGGGGGGAAAAACTGTTTTTT
cdr3_aa: CASSERGEKLFF
d_call: .
cdr3_length: 12
j_call: TRBJ1-4
clone_size: once
v_call: TRBV10-2

cdr3_nt: TGTGCCAGCAGCTTGTCTAGCAATCAGCCCCAGCATTTT
cdr3_aa: CASSLSSNQPQHF
d_call: .
cdr3_length: 13
j_call: TRBJ1-5
clone_size: .
v_call: TRBV5-5

cdr3_nt: TGTGCCAGCAGGGAAGGACAGGGAGCATCACCCCTCCACTTT
cdr3_aa: CASREGQGASPLHF
d_call: TRBD1
cdr3_length: 14
j_call: TRBJ1-6
clone_size: .
v_call: TRBV28

cdr3_nt: TGCAGCGTTGAAAGGGCCCAGGGGCGTTTCAATCAGCCCCAGCATTTT
cdr3_aa: CSVERAQGRFNQPQHF
d_call: .
cdr3_length: 16
j_call: TRBJ1-5
clone_size: .
v_call: TRBV29-1

cdr3_nt: TGTGCCACCCTATCCGGGGGGGCTAAAGGGAACACCATATATTTT
cdr3_aa: CATLSGGAKGNTIYF
d_call: .
cdr3_length: 15
j_call: TRBJ1-3
clone_size: .
v_call: TRBV28

cdr3_nt: TGTGCCAGCAGTTTGTCTCTAGCGGGGGTCAAAAACATTCAGTACTTC
cdr3_aa: CASSLSLAGVKNIQYF
d_call: TRBD2
cdr3_length: 16
j_call: TRBJ2-4
clone_size: .
v_call: TRBV28

cdr3_nt: TGCAGCGTGTTGGGGCTAGCGGGGGGGAGCTACGAGCAGTACTTC
cdr3_aa: CSVLGLAGGSYEQYF
d_call: TRBD2
cdr3_length: 15
j_call: TRBJ2-7
clone_size: .
v_call: TRBV29-1

cdr3_nt: TGTGCCAGCAGTTCCCTCCGGCTTGGACAGGGGGCGACTGAAGCTTTCTTT
cdr3_aa: CASSSLRLGQGATEAFF
d_call: TRBD1
cdr3_length: 17
j_call: TRBJ1-1
clone_size: .
v_call: TRBV28

cdr3_nt: TGCGCCAGCAGCCAAGACTCAGGGTCCTATGGCTACACCTTC
cdr3_aa: CASSQDSGSYGYTF
d_call: .
cdr3_length: 14
j_call: TRBJ1-2
clone_size: .
v_call: TRBV4-3

cdr3_nt: TGCAGCGTTGAAAATAGGGGACAGGGTAATTCTAACTATGGCTACACCTTC
cdr3_aa: CSVENRGQGNSNYGYTF
d_call: TRBD1
cdr3_length: 17
j_call: TRBJ1-2
clone_size: once
v_call: TRBV29-1

cdr3_nt: TGTGCCACCAGCAGTGTTAATGAAAAACTGTTTTTT
cdr3_aa: CATSSVNEKLFF
d_call: .
cdr3_length: 12
j_call: TRBJ1-4
clone_size: .
v_call: TRBV15

cdr3_nt: TGTGCCAGCTCACCAGGGGCAGCCGACAATGAGCAGTTCTTC
cdr3_aa: CASSPGAADNEQFF
d_call: .
cdr3_length: 14
j_call: TRBJ2-1
clone_size: .
v_call: TRBV18

cdr3_nt: TGTGCCGTATCTACAGGGTGGGGTTCACCCCTCCACTTT
cdr3_aa: CAVSTGWGSPLHF
d_call: .
cdr3_length: 13
j_call: TRBJ1-6
clone_size: .
v_call: TRBV6-6

cdr3_nt: TGCAGTGTAGCGGGGAATGGCTACACCTTC
cdr3_aa: CSVAGNGYTF
d_call: .
cdr3_length: 10
j_call: TRBJ1-2
clone_size: .
v_call: TRBV20-1

cdr3_nt: TGTGCCAGCAGTCCCCAGATGAACACTGAAGCTTTCTTT
cdr3_aa: CASSPQMNTEAFF
d_call: .
cdr3_length: 13
j_call: TRBJ1-1
clone_size: .
v_call: TRBV6-1

cdr3_nt: TGTGCCAGCCGCCGGGACAACTACGAGCAGTACTTC
cdr3_aa: CASRRDNYEQYF
d_call: .
cdr3_length: 12
j_call: TRBJ2-7
clone_size: .
v_call: TRBV2

cdr3_nt: TGTGCCAGCTCACCAGTACAGGGGGTCTTGTCTGGGGCCAACGTCCTGACTTTC
cdr3_aa: CASSPVQGVLSGANVLTF
d_call: TRBD1
cdr3_length: 18
j_call: TRBJ2-6
clone_size: .
v_call: TRBV18

cdr3_nt: TGTGCCAGCAAGGGTGAAAAACTGTTTTTT
cdr3_aa: CASKGEKLFF
d_call: .
cdr3_length: 10
j_call: TRBJ1-4
clone_size: .
v_call: TRBV28

cdr3_nt: TGTGCCAGCACCCGAGACTGGTACTCTGGAAACACCATATATTTT
cdr3_aa: CASTRDWYSGNTIYF
d_call: .
cdr3_length: 15
j_call: TRBJ1-3
clone_size: once
v_call: TRBV6-1

cdr3_nt: TGTGCCAGCAGAAAAGTAGGACAGTGGAACTATGGCTACACCTTC
cdr3_aa: CASRKVGQWNYGYTF
d_call: .
cdr3_length: 15
j_call: TRBJ1-2
clone_size: .
v_call: TRBV28

cdr3_nt: TGTGCCAGCAGGCGACAGGGGAAGACAGATACGCAGTATTTT
cdr3_aa: CASRRQGKTDTQYF
d_call: TRBD1
cdr3_length: 14
j_call: TRBJ2-3
clone_size: .
v_call: TRBV6-5

cdr3_nt: TGTGCCAGCAGGGGGAAGGCTCAGCCCCAGCATTTT
cdr3_aa: CASRGKAQPQHF
d_call: .
cdr3_length: 12
j_call: TRBJ1-5
clone_size: few
v_call: TRBV6-5

cdr3_nt: TGTGCCAGCAGTTACTCGGGCAGGGCGGGGGAGACCCAGTACTTC
cdr3_aa: CASSYSGRAGETQYF
d_call: .
cdr3_length: 15
j_call: TRBJ2-5
clone_size: .
v_call: TRBV6-5

cdr3_nt: TGTGCCAGTAGTATGGGAGGAACTAATGAAAAACTGTTTTTT
cdr3_aa: CASSMGGTNEKLFF
d_call: .
cdr3_length: 14
j_call: TRBJ1-4
clone_size: .
v_call: TRBV19

cdr3_nt: TGTGCCAGCAGACACCGGGACTCCGCCACAGATACGCAGTATTTT
cdr3_aa: CASRHRDSATDTQYF
d_call: .
cdr3_length: 15
j_call: TRBJ2-3
clone_size: .
v_call: TRBV2

cdr3_nt: TGTGCCAGCAGCTTAGACTATCAGCCCCAGCATTTT
cdr3_aa: CASSLDYQPQHF
d_call: .
cdr3_length: 12
j_call: TRBJ1-5
clone_size: .
v_call: TRBV7-2

cdr3_nt: TGTGCCAGTAGTAGGCAGGGGCAGGATTCACCCCTCCACTTT
cdr3_aa: CASSRQGQDSPLHF
d_call: .
cdr3_length: 14
j_call: TRBJ1-6
clone_size: .
v_call: TRBV19

cdr3_nt: TGTGCCAGCAGCCTACAGCCATCTCCTAATGAAAAACTGTTTTTT
cdr3_aa: CASSLQPSPNEKLFF
d_call: .
cdr3_length: 15
j_call: TRBJ1-4
clone_size: .
v_call: TRBV27

cdr3_nt: TGTGCCAGCAGCTTTAGACAGGGGCCAGATACGCAGTATTTT
cdr3_aa: CASSFRQGPDTQYF
d_call: TRBD1
cdr3_length: 14
j_call: TRBJ2-3
clone_size: .
v_call: TRBV11-2

cdr3_nt: TGTGCCAGCAGCTTAGGTCAGTTCGGCAGGAGTCAAGAGACCCAGTACTTC
cdr3_aa: CASSLGQFGRSQETQYF
d_call: .
cdr3_length: 17
j_call: TRBJ2-5
clone_size: .
v_call: TRBV11-2

cdr3_nt: TGTGCCTGGAGTGTAGGGGGCGCGGGCTACGAGCAGTACTTC
cdr3_aa: CAWSVGGAGYEQYF
d_call: TRBD1
cdr3_length: 14
j_call: TRBJ2-7
clone_size: .
v_call: TRBV30

cdr3_nt: TGTGCCAGTAGTGAACAGACGCTCAATCAGCCCCAGCATTTT
cdr3_aa: CASSEQTLNQPQHF
d_call: .
cdr3_length: 14
j_call: TRBJ1-5
clone_size: .
v_call: TRBV19

cdr3_nt: TGTGCCAGCAGCTCCCCTTCCCGGAGCACAGATACGCAGTATTTT
cdr3_aa: CASSSPSRSTDTQYF
d_call: .
cdr3_length: 15
j_call: TRBJ2-3
clone_size: .
v_call: TRBV13

cdr3_nt: TGTGCCAGCAGCTTACAGGGTTCGGAGACTGAAGCTTTCTTT
cdr3_aa: CASSLQGSETEAFF
d_call: .
cdr3_length: 14
j_call: TRBJ1-1
clone_size: .
v_call: TRBV7-9

cdr3_nt: TGTGCCAGCAGCAGGGGGGGCGCAGGTGGTTATGGCTACACCTTC
cdr3_aa: CASSRGGAGGYGYTF
d_call: TRBD1
cdr3_length: 15
j_call: TRBJ1-2
clone_size: .
v_call: TRBV28

cdr3_nt: TGTGCCAGCAACAAACAGGGGGCGGTCACTGAAGCTTTCTTT
cdr3_aa: CASNKQGAVTEAFF
d_call: TRBD1
cdr3_length: 14
j_call: TRBJ1-1
clone_size: .
v_call: TRBV28

cdr3_nt: TGTGCCAGCAGTTACCATTATCCGGGGGATGGCTACACCTTC
cdr3_aa: CASSYHYPGDGYTF
d_call: .
cdr3_length: 14
j_call: TRBJ1-2
clone_size: .
v_call: TRBV6-5

cdr3_nt: TGTGCCTGGAGTGTGTGGGAGACCGGGGAGCTGTTTTTT
cdr3_aa: CAWSVWETGELFF
d_call: .
cdr3_length: 13
j_call: TRBJ2-2
clone_size: .
v_call: TRBV30

cdr3_nt: TGTGCCAGCAGTTCCCCCGGACTTCCCTACGAGCAGTACTTC
cdr3_aa: CASSSPGLPYEQYF
d_call: .
cdr3_length: 14
j_call: TRBJ2-7
clone_size: .
v_call: TRBV28

cdr3_nt: TGTGCCTGCCGCCCGGGGGGCAAAGGGTCTGATACGCAGTATTTT
cdr3_aa: CACRPGGKGSDTQYF
d_call: .
cdr3_length: 15
j_call: TRBJ2-3
clone_size: once
v_call: TRBV7-2

cdr3_nt: TGTGCCAGAAGCTTGGCTCTGGCGGGGGGGCCGAATTTTTGCAATGAGCAGTTCTTC
cdr3_aa: CARSLALAGGPNFCNEQFF
d_call: TRBD2
cdr3_length: 19
j_call: TRBJ2-1
clone_size: few
v_call: TRBV5-3

cdr3_nt: TGTGTCCTACAGCGGGGTCTTGAACGGAATGAGCAGTTCTTC
cdr3_aa: CVLQRGLERNEQFF
d_call: TRBD2
cdr3_length: 14
j_call: TRBJ2-1
clone_size: .
v_call: TRBV2

cdr3_nt: TGCGCCAGCAGTATCCGGGGGGCCGATTACGATGAGCAGTTCTTC
cdr3_aa: CASSIRGADYDEQFF
d_call: .
cdr3_length: 15
j_call: TRBJ2-1
clone_size: .
v_call: TRBV5-1

cdr3_nt: TGTGCCAGCTCACCACCGGGCCCCGCGGGGGATGGGGAGCTGTTTTTT
cdr3_aa: CASSPPGPAGDGELFF
d_call: TRBD2
cdr3_length: 16
j_call: TRBJ2-2
clone_size: .
v_call: TRBV18

cdr3_nt: TGTGCCAGCAGCCTCAGGACAGTCGACACTGAAGCTTTCTTT
cdr3_aa: CASSLRTVDTEAFF
d_call: .
cdr3_length: 14
j_call: TRBJ1-1
clone_size: .
v_call: TRBV7-2

cdr3_nt: TGTGCCAGCTCAACCGGGACAGGAGGTTCTGAGCAGTTCTTC
cdr3_aa: CASSTGTGGSEQFF
d_call: TRBD1
cdr3_length: 14
j_call: TRBJ2-1
clone_size: .
v_call: TRBV18